This TCR beta chain was sequenced in a study of CD8+ T cells in alopecia areata. Study as a whole: Affected scalp percentage set treated patients' severity scores.

This clone appeared a few times. Its antigen remains unknown. This sample's treatment: oral pan-JAK inhibitor, 5-10 mg twice daily. Alopecia areata patients provided lesional scalp punch biopsies and peripheral blood, both collected for the study. General study findings and limits: Resident alphabeta T-cell populations of normal skin are likewise subject to sequencing in scalp samples.

It was cDNA, reverse transcribed from extracted RNA, that served as the sequencing template. TCRdb's copy holds only in-frame clones and misses some; the assay was immunoSEQ multiplex PCR. The table includes some 180,000 clones, about 53% detected once. The sequence was obtained from a human donor with alopecia areata. The sample was CD8+ T cells sorted from blood, taken at week 24, from a patient treated with tofacitinib.

The CDR3 reads CASSFKGTEAFF. The DNA of the CDR3 is TGTGCCAGCAGCTTCAAGGGGACTGAAGCTTTCTTT. The chain carries TRBV7-9 and TRBJ1-1; D may be TRBD1 (5 bases). The CDR3 is made up of 12 amino acids. Trimming stripped 3 bases from V and 5 bases from J, with 7 bases between. Germline V gene sequence: CDR1 SEHNR, CDR2 FQNEAQ (reference sequence). Looking up the rest from reference TRBV7-9 and TRBJ1-1 gives the full variable domain: DTGVSQNPRHKITKRGQNVTFRCDPISEHNRLYWYRQTLGQGPEFLTYFQNEAQLEKSRLLSDRFSAERPKGSFSTLEIQRTEQGDSAMYLCASSFKGTEAFFGQGTRLTVV.